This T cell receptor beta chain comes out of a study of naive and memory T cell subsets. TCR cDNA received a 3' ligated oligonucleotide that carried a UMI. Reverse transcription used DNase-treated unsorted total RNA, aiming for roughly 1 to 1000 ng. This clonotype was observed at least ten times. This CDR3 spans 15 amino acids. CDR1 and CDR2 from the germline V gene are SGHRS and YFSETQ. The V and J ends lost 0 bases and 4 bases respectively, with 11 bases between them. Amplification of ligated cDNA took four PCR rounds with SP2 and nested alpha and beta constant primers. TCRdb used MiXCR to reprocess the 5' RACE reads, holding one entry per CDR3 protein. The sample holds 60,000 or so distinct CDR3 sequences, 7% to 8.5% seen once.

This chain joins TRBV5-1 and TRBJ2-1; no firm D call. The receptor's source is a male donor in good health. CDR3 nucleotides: TGCGCCAGCAGCTTGGACGGAAACCTTTACAATGAGCAGTTCTTC. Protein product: CASSLDGNLYNEQFF.